This T cell receptor (beta chain) was retrieved from a study of T cell responses to AZD1222 COVID-19 vaccine. Study-level findings and limits: Clonal diversity was possibly underestimated, and the donors were mostly white British, with more females. Vaccine-related CD4 TCRs covered spike, predominating at 160-218 and 743-854. Seropositivity was recorded at baseline in only six AZD1222 recipients.

The method was immunoSEQ multiplex PCR; TCRdb's version includes in-frame clones alone and lacks a portion of them. The sample shows 150,000 to 200,000 clones, more than 80% of them seen only once. V lost 3 bases, J lost 6 bases, and 5 bases lay in between. The CDR3 runs to 11 residues. The germline V gene encodes CDR1 ENHRY and CDR2 SYGVKD. The count of this clone is one. Its antigen is currently unknown. Sample: peripheral blood, taken 28 days after the second dose of the MenACWY control vaccine. This sequence originates from an adult who received the MenACWY meningococcal vaccine as a control. The chain is built from TRBV10-3 and TRBJ1-1; D not certain. The chain's CDR3 is CAISDIAEAFF. In DNA, the CDR3 is TGTGCCATCAGTGATATAGCTGAAGCTTTCTTT.